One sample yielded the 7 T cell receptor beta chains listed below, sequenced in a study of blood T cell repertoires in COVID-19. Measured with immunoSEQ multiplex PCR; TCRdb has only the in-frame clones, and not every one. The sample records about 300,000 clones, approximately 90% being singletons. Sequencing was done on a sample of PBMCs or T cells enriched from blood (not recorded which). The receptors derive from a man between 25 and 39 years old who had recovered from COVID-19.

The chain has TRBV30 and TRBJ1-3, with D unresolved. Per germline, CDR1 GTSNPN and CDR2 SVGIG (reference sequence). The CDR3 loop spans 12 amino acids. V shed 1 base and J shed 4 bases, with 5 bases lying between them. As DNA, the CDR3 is TGTGCCTGGAGTGACAGCGGAAACACCATATATTTT. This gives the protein CAWSDSGNTIYF.

The CDR3 spells CASSMPPGVPQETQYF. The CDR3 DNA reads as TGTGCCAGTAGTATGCCCCCCGGGGTCCCCCAAGAGACCCAGTACTTC. The rearrangement uses TRBV19 and TRBJ2-5, with a possible D match to TRBD2 (5 bases). Germline loops: CDR1 LNHDA, CDR2 SQIVND (reference sequence). Trimming stripped 3 bases from V and 1 base from J, with 15 bases between. The CDR3 length is 16 residues.

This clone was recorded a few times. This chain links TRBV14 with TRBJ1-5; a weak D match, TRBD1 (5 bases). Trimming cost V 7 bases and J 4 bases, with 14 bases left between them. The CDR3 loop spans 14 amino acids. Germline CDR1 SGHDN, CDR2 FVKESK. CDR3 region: CASIQGGRNQPQHF. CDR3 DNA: TGTGCCAGCATCCAGGGAGGAAGGAATCAGCCCCAGCATTTT.

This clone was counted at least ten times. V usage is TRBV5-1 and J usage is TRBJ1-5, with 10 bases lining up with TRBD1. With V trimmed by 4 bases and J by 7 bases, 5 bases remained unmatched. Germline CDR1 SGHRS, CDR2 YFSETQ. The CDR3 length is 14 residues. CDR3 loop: CASSPGQGIQPQHF. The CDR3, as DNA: TGCGCCAGCAGCCCGGGACAGGGGATACAGCCCCAGCATTTT.

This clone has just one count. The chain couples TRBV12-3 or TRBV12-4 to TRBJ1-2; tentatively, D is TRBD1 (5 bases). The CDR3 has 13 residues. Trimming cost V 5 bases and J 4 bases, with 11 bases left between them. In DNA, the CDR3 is TGTGCCAGCAGTCCCCGACAGCTCTATGGCTACACCTTC. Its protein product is CASSPRQLYGYTF.

CDR3 DNA: TGCGCCAGCAGCCCCGGGGCGAATCCTAGCGGGAGCTACGAGCAGTACTTC. Translation gives CASSPGANPSGSYEQYF. This chain joins TRBV5-1 and TRBJ2-7; 10 bases are shared with TRBD2. V gave up 4 bases and J gave up 3 bases; unmatched junction bases: 13. This CDR3 has 17 residues. The germline CDR1 and CDR2 sequences are SGHRS and YFSETQ.

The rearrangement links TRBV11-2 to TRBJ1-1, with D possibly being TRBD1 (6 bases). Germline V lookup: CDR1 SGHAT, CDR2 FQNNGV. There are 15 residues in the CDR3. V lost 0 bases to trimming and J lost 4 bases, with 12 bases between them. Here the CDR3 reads CASSLDFGGATEAFF. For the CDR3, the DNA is TGTGCCAGCAGCTTAGACTTCGGGGGGGCCACTGAAGCTTTCTTT.